This is a list of T cell receptor beta chains from one sample in a study of blood T cell repertoires in COVID-19. Sequencing was performed with immunoSEQ multiplex PCR; in TCRdb, only in-frame clones are kept and a portion is missing. The sample includes fewer than 100,000 clones, around nine tenths of them seen just once. The specimen sequenced was peripheral blood. These receptors were taken from a man aged 50 or older with acute or convalescent COVID-19. CDR3s include the opening cysteine and the closing phenylalanine or tryptophan. The order of the fields is J gene, V gene, clone size, D gene, CDR3 DNA, CDR3 protein. The D gene is left open where the match is weak. Where a row states a size, it is once, few, many or the class of an expanded clone; other rows omit it.

j_gene: TRBJ2-1; v_gene: TRBV7-3; abundance: few; d_gene: TRBD2; CDR3nt: TGTGCCAGCAGCTCCCTCGGTGGCGGGAGGGGCTATGAGCAGTTCTTC; CDR3aa: CASSSLGGGRGYEQFF
j_gene: TRBJ1-2; v_gene: TRBV5-6; abundance: .; d_gene: .; CDR3nt: TGTGCCAGCAGCCCGACCGTGGCTCCGGGGGACTATGGCTACACCTTC; CDR3aa: CASSPTVAPGDYGYTF
j_gene: TRBJ1-2; v_gene: TRBV6-6; abundance: once; d_gene: .; CDR3nt: TGTGCCAGCAGTCGAAGGGGGGGGAGGAGAGAATACTATGGCTACACCTTC; CDR3aa: CASSRRGGRREYYGYTF
j_gene: TRBJ2-6; v_gene: TRBV7-6; abundance: .; d_gene: .; CDR3nt: TGTGCCAGCAGCTTCGGGGGTGGGGCCAACGTCCTGACTTTC; CDR3aa: CASSFGGGANVLTF
j_gene: TRBJ2-1; v_gene: TRBV20-1; abundance: .; d_gene: .; CDR3nt: TGCAGTGTAAGCGACCATGAGCAGTTCTTC; CDR3aa: CSVSDHEQFF
j_gene: TRBJ1-2; v_gene: TRBV5-8; abundance: .; d_gene: .; CDR3nt: TGTGCCAGCAGCTTAAACGGCGGAACACTAAACTATGGCTACACCTTC; CDR3aa: CASSLNGGTLNYGYTF
j_gene: TRBJ2-1; v_gene: TRBV7-7; abundance: .; d_gene: .; CDR3nt: TGTGCCAGCAGCTTAGCACTAGCATCCCCCTACAATGAGCAGTTCTTC; CDR3aa: CASSLALASPYNEQFF
j_gene: TRBJ1-4; v_gene: TRBV6-5; abundance: .; d_gene: .; CDR3nt: TGTGCCAGCTCGGCGGCCGACCGGGAAAAACTGTTTTTT; CDR3aa: CASSAADREKLFF
j_gene: TRBJ1-2; v_gene: TRBV30; abundance: .; d_gene: .; CDR3nt: TGTGCCTGGAGCCGGGGGGCGTTAGGTGGCTACACCTTC; CDR3aa: CAWSRGALGGYTF
j_gene: TRBJ1-2; v_gene: TRBV5-1; abundance: .; d_gene: .; CDR3nt: TGCGCCAGCAGAGGAGGTCCGGCAGGCATTAACTATGGCTACACCTTC; CDR3aa: CASRGGPAGINYGYTF
j_gene: TRBJ1-4; v_gene: TRBV7-9; abundance: .; d_gene: .; CDR3nt: TGTGCCAGCAGCTTAAGCCTCACAGGAAGAGCAACTAATGAAAAACTGTTTTTT; CDR3aa: CASSLSLTGRATNEKLFF
j_gene: TRBJ2-2; v_gene: TRBV18; abundance: .; d_gene: .; CDR3nt: TGTGCCAGCTCACCACAGGGAGCCGGGGAGCTGTTTTTT; CDR3aa: CASSPQGAGELFF
j_gene: TRBJ1-1; v_gene: TRBV7-9; abundance: .; d_gene: .; CDR3nt: TGTGCCAGCAGCTTAGTAGACAGAGAAGCTTTCTTT; CDR3aa: CASSLVDREAFF
j_gene: TRBJ2-1; v_gene: TRBV7-3; abundance: .; d_gene: .; CDR3nt: TGTGCCAGCAGCCCAGACTTAGAGTATTTAAACGGGACTCAGTCCTACAATGAGCAGTTCTTC; CDR3aa: CASSPDLEYLNGTQSYNEQFF
j_gene: TRBJ1-6; v_gene: TRBV4-1; abundance: .; d_gene: .; CDR3nt: TGCGCCAGCAGCCAAGCCGCAGGGTCTTCTTCACCCCTCCACTTT; CDR3aa: CASSQAAGSSSPLHF
j_gene: TRBJ2-1; v_gene: TRBV4-1; abundance: .; d_gene: .; CDR3nt: TGCGCCAGCAGCCAAGCCCCAGCCGGCATAAGGAGTGAGCAGTTCTTC; CDR3aa: CASSQAPAGIRSEQFF
j_gene: TRBJ1-1; v_gene: TRBV27; abundance: .; d_gene: TRBD1; CDR3nt: TGTGCCAGCGCCTCGCAGGGGGCAGGGGAAACTGAAGCTTTCTTT; CDR3aa: CASASQGAGETEAFF
j_gene: TRBJ2-3; v_gene: TRBV30; abundance: .; d_gene: TRBD2; CDR3nt: TGTGCCTGGAGATCCTTAGCGGGAGAGACAGATACGCAGTATTTT; CDR3aa: CAWRSLAGETDTQYF
j_gene: TRBJ1-4; v_gene: TRBV19; abundance: .; d_gene: .; CDR3nt: TGTGCCAGTGCCGGATCAGGTTCTTCAACTAATGAAAAACTGTTTTTT; CDR3aa: CASAGSGSSTNEKLFF
j_gene: TRBJ2-7; v_gene: TRBV19; abundance: .; d_gene: TRBD2; CDR3nt: TGTGCCAGTAGACCTGGGGGAGGGCCTAACGAGCAGTACTTC; CDR3aa: CASRPGGGPNEQYF
j_gene: TRBJ1-4; v_gene: TRBV12-3/TRBV12-4; abundance: once; d_gene: .; CDR3nt: TGTGCCAGCGGACTGACAAGTAAACTGTTTTTT; CDR3aa: CASGLTSKLFF
j_gene: TRBJ1-1; v_gene: TRBV5-1; abundance: .; d_gene: .; CDR3nt: TGCGCCAGCAGCTTGGGCTCGTCGGGGATGAACACTGAAGCTTTCTTT; CDR3aa: CASSLGSSGMNTEAFF
j_gene: TRBJ2-1; v_gene: TRBV6-5; abundance: once; d_gene: .; CDR3nt: TGTGCCAGCGGGGCGGGATTGGGAGAGCAGTTCTTC; CDR3aa: CASGAGLGEQFF
j_gene: TRBJ1-4; v_gene: TRBV20-1; abundance: .; d_gene: .; CDR3nt: TGCAGTGCCCAAGGGGGGGAACTGTTTTTT; CDR3aa: CSAQGGELFF
j_gene: TRBJ1-4; v_gene: TRBV12-3/TRBV12-4; abundance: .; d_gene: .; CDR3nt: TGTGCCAGCAGCCGAGCGGGGTCAGAAAAACTGTTTTTT; CDR3aa: CASSRAGSEKLFF
j_gene: TRBJ2-7; v_gene: TRBV20-1; abundance: few; d_gene: TRBD1; CDR3nt: TGCAGTGCTAGTTTGACAGGGGGCTACGAGCAGTACTTC; CDR3aa: CSASLTGGYEQYF
j_gene: TRBJ2-2; v_gene: TRBV12-2; abundance: .; d_gene: .; CDR3nt: .; CDR3aa: CASRLVGRGSGINTGELFF
j_gene: TRBJ2-1; v_gene: TRBV10-1; abundance: .; d_gene: .; CDR3nt: TGCGCCAGCAGTGGAAGACGCGGTTACTCCTACAATGAGCAGTTCTTC; CDR3aa: CASSGRRGYSYNEQFF
j_gene: TRBJ2-3; v_gene: TRBV2; abundance: .; d_gene: TRBD1; CDR3nt: TGTGCCAGCACGGCTAGACAGGGGACAGATACGCAGTATTTT; CDR3aa: CASTARQGTDTQYF
j_gene: TRBJ2-7; v_gene: TRBV5-1; abundance: once; d_gene: TRBD1; CDR3nt: TGCGCCAGCAGCACACGGACAGGGGGCTTATACGAGCAGTACTTC; CDR3aa: CASSTRTGGLYEQYF
j_gene: TRBJ2-7; v_gene: TRBV29-1; abundance: .; d_gene: TRBD2; CDR3nt: TGCAGCGTCTTAATAGCGGGACCTCGGAGAGAGCAGTACTTC; CDR3aa: CSVLIAGPRREQYF
j_gene: TRBJ1-1; v_gene: TRBV7-9; abundance: .; d_gene: .; CDR3nt: TGTGCCAGCAGCTTGGAGACCGGGAACACTGAAGCTTTCTTT; CDR3aa: CASSLETGNTEAFF
j_gene: TRBJ1-2; v_gene: TRBV6-5; abundance: .; d_gene: .; CDR3nt: TGTGCCAGCAGATTGGGACAATGGGATGGCTACACCTTC; CDR3aa: CASRLGQWDGYTF
j_gene: TRBJ2-1; v_gene: TRBV5-1; abundance: few; d_gene: .; CDR3nt: TGCGCCAGCAGCTTGTCGCCGGGGGTCGATGAGCAGTTCTTC; CDR3aa: CASSLSPGVDEQFF
j_gene: TRBJ1-6; v_gene: TRBV19; abundance: .; d_gene: .; CDR3nt: TGTGCCAGTAGTATAACCCGGACAGTCAGGACCGAACCCCTCCACTTT; CDR3aa: CASSITRTVRTEPLHF
j_gene: TRBJ1-1; v_gene: TRBV3-1/TRBV3-2; abundance: .; d_gene: TRBD1; CDR3nt: TGTGCCAGCAGCCAAGGACAGGGTCTTGAAGCTTTCTTT; CDR3aa: CASSQGQGLEAFF
j_gene: TRBJ1-4; v_gene: TRBV5-6; abundance: .; d_gene: .; CDR3nt: TGTGCCAGCAGCTTGGGAGTCGGCGGGACCCCCCAAGGGGTACTGTTTTTT; CDR3aa: CASSLGVGGTPQGVLFF
j_gene: TRBJ2-5; v_gene: TRBV5-1; abundance: .; d_gene: TRBD2; CDR3nt: TGCGCCAGCAGCTCGGGACTAGCGGGGTGGCAAGAGACCCAGTACTTC; CDR3aa: CASSSGLAGWQETQYF
j_gene: TRBJ1-2; v_gene: TRBV2; abundance: .; d_gene: .; CDR3nt: TGTGCCAGCCTTCGACAGCCGACTAACTATGGCTACACCTTC; CDR3aa: CASLRQPTNYGYTF
j_gene: TRBJ1-6; v_gene: TRBV7-2; abundance: .; d_gene: TRBD1; CDR3nt: TGTGCCAGCAGCTCTTTGGCCGGCAGGACAGGGGTTCCCCTCCACTTT; CDR3aa: CASSSLAGRTGVPLHF
j_gene: TRBJ2-2; v_gene: TRBV11-2; abundance: once; d_gene: TRBD2; CDR3nt: TGTGCCAGCAGCTCCGGGAGGGCAGGAACCGGGGAGCTGTTTTTT; CDR3aa: CASSSGRAGTGELFF
j_gene: TRBJ1-1; v_gene: TRBV5-6; abundance: .; d_gene: .; CDR3nt: TGTGCCAGCAGCTGGAGGAGGTCGGGGTTAGTTTCTGAAGCTTTCTTT; CDR3aa: CASSWRRSGLVSEAFF
j_gene: TRBJ1-1; v_gene: TRBV5-1; abundance: .; d_gene: TRBD1; CDR3nt: TGCGCCAGCAGCTTGGCAGTGACAGGGGGTAGAGGTACTGAAGCTTTCTTT; CDR3aa: CASSLAVTGGRGTEAFF
j_gene: TRBJ1-5; v_gene: TRBV14; abundance: .; d_gene: TRBD1; CDR3nt: TGTGCCAGCAGCCTACACCCAGGGGGGAAGTCGAGCAATCAGCCCCAGCATTTT; CDR3aa: CASSLHPGGKSSNQPQHF
j_gene: TRBJ1-4; v_gene: TRBV12-5; abundance: .; d_gene: .; CDR3nt: TGTGCTAGTGGTTTCTACCGGGACTTCAGACGAGAAAAACTGTTTTTT; CDR3aa: CASGFYRDFRREKLFF
j_gene: TRBJ1-2; v_gene: TRBV7-2; abundance: .; d_gene: TRBD1; CDR3nt: TGTGCCAGCAGCCCCGGACAGGGCTATGGCTACACCTTC; CDR3aa: CASSPGQGYGYTF
j_gene: TRBJ2-7; v_gene: TRBV6-2/TRBV6-3; abundance: .; d_gene: TRBD2; CDR3nt: TGTGCCAGCAGTTACTTAAACGGGAGGGCCAACGAGCAGTACTTC; CDR3aa: CASSYLNGRANEQYF
j_gene: TRBJ2-7; v_gene: TRBV3-1/TRBV3-2; abundance: .; d_gene: .; CDR3nt: TGTGCCAGCAGCCAAGTCAGCGGAACCTACGAGCAGTACTTC; CDR3aa: CASSQVSGTYEQYF
j_gene: TRBJ2-1; v_gene: TRBV11-1; abundance: .; d_gene: .; CDR3nt: TGTGCCAGCAGCTTATTCCGGGGACAAGGGAACAATGAGCAGTTCTTC; CDR3aa: CASSLFRGQGNNEQFF
j_gene: TRBJ2-1; v_gene: TRBV20-1; abundance: .; d_gene: .; CDR3nt: TGCAGTGTCGGGAGAGAGTTCTTC; CDR3aa: CSVGREFF
j_gene: TRBJ2-5; v_gene: TRBV19; abundance: .; d_gene: TRBD2; CDR3nt: TGTGCCAGTAGCTGGGGAATGACTAGCGGGAGGGCCGGAGAGACCCAGTACTTC; CDR3aa: CASSWGMTSGRAGETQYF
j_gene: TRBJ2-1; v_gene: TRBV11-3; abundance: .; d_gene: TRBD2; CDR3nt: TGTGCCAGCAGCTTAGGTGGGGCGGGAGTTACGTTAAATGAGCAGTTCTTC; CDR3aa: CASSLGGAGVTLNEQFF
j_gene: TRBJ2-2; v_gene: TRBV29-1; abundance: .; d_gene: TRBD1; CDR3nt: TGCAGCGTGTGGTACCGAGGGGGCTCCAACACCGGGGAGCTGTTTTTT; CDR3aa: CSVWYRGGSNTGELFF
j_gene: TRBJ2-7; v_gene: TRBV5-6; abundance: .; d_gene: .; CDR3nt: TGTGCCAGCAGCTTGGGCAGGGCCTACGAGCAGTACTTC; CDR3aa: CASSLGRAYEQYF
j_gene: TRBJ1-2; v_gene: TRBV10-3; abundance: .; d_gene: .; CDR3nt: TGTGCCATCAGTGATGACAGAGTTTTCTATGGCTACACCTTC; CDR3aa: CAISDDRVFYGYTF
j_gene: TRBJ2-2; v_gene: TRBV11-3; abundance: .; d_gene: .; CDR3nt: TGTGCCAGCAGCTTAGAAGCCCTGGGCAGAGCGAACACCGGGGAGCTGTTTTTT; CDR3aa: CASSLEALGRANTGELFF
j_gene: TRBJ1-3; v_gene: TRBV19; abundance: once; d_gene: .; CDR3nt: TGTGCCAGTAGTTGGCAGGGGATCTCTGGAAACACCATATATTTT; CDR3aa: CASSWQGISGNTIYF
j_gene: TRBJ1-6; v_gene: TRBV5-1; abundance: .; d_gene: TRBD1; CDR3nt: TGCGCCAGCAGCTTATCCGGACAGGGCAATTCACCCCTCCACTTT; CDR3aa: CASSLSGQGNSPLHF
j_gene: TRBJ2-3; v_gene: TRBV7-8; abundance: few; d_gene: TRBD1; CDR3nt: TGTGCCAGCAGAAACAGGGGGCTGGGAGATACGCAGTATTTT; CDR3aa: CASRNRGLGDTQYF
j_gene: TRBJ1-4; v_gene: TRBV5-1; abundance: .; d_gene: .; CDR3nt: TGCGCCAGCAGCGCCCTCGGAGGGCGTGAGGAAAAACTGTTTTTT; CDR3aa: CASSALGGREEKLFF